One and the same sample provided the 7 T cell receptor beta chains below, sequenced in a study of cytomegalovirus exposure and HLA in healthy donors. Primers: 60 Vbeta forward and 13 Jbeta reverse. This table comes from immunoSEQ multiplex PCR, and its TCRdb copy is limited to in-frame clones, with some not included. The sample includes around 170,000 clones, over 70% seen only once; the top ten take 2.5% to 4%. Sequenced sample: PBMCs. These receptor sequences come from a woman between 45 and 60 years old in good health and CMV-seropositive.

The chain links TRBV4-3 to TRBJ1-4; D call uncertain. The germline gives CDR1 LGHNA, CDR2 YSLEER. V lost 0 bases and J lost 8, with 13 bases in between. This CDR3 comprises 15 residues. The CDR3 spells CASSQDRSVGEKLFF. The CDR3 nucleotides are TGCGCCAGCAGCCAAGATCGGTCAGTCGGGGAAAAACTGTTTTTT.

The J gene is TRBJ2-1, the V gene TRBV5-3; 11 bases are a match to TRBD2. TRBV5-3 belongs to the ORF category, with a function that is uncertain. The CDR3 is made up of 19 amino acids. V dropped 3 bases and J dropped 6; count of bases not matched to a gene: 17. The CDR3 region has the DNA TGTGCCAGAAGCTCGATAACTAGCGGGAGAGGGGTCGAACCCAATGAGCAGTTCTTC. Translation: CARSSITSGRGVEPNEQFF.

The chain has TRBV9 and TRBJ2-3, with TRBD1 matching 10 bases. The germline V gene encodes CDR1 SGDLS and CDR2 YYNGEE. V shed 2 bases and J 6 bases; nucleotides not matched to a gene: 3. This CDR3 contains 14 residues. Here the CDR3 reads CASSVGTGVDTQYF. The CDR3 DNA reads TGTGCCAGCAGCGTTGGGACAGGGGTGGATACGCAGTATTTT.

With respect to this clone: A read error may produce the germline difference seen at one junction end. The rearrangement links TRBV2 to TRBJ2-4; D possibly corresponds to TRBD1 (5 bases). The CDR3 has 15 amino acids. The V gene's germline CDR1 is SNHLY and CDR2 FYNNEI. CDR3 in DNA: TGTGCCAGCAGCATTCCAGGGTTAGCCAAAAACAGTCAGTACTTC. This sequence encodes CASSIPGLAKNSQYF.

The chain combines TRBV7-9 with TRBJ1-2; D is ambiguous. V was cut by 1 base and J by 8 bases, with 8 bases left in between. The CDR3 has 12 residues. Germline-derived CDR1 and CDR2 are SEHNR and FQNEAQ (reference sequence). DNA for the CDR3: TGTGCCAGCAGCTTAGGGGAGGGCGGCTACACCTTC. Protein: CASSLGEGGYTF. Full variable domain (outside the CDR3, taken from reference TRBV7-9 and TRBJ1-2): DTGVSQNPRHKITKRGQNVTFRCDPISEHNRLYWYRQTLGQGPEFLTYFQNEAQLEKSRLLSDRFSAERPKGSFSTLEIQRTEQGDSAMYLCASSLGEGGYTFGSGTRLTVV.

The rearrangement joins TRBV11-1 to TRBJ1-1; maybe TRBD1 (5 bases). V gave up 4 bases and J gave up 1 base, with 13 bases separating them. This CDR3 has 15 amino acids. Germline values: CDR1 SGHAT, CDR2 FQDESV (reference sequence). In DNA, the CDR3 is TGTGCCAGCAGCTCGGACGGAGGGACGAACACTGAAGCTTTCTTT. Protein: CASSSDGGTNTEAFF.

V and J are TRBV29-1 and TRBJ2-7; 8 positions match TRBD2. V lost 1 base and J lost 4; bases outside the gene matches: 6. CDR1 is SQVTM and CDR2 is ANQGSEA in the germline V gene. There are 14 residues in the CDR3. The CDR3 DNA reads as TGCAGCGTTGAAGGCCTCGGCGGGGGGTACGAGCAGTACTTC. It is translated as CSVEGLGGGYEQYF.